Sequencing of this T cell receptor beta chain was carried out in a study of T cells in Graves' hyperthyroidism and ophthalmopathy. Findings and limits, study-wide: Ophthalmopathy cases were set apart from stable hyperthyroidism by a 13 V-J model. Blood also contained most expanded thyroid clonotypes above 0.001. Before onset, by a median of approximately 6.2 months, the model predicted ophthalmopathy.

Using RNA transcripts as the source, TCR beta CDR3 regions were amplified. Carried out on the TCR CDR3, a first-round RT-PCR used the HTBI primer set. TCRdb processed the multiplex PCR reads anew with MiXCR; each CDR3 protein has one entry. The data show 500,000 to 750,000 distinct CDR3 sequences, more than 15% seen once. Together with thyroid ultrasound, orbital computed tomography, serum thyroxine and TRAb, clinical symptoms were used for diagnoses. There are many counts of this clonotype. The antigen is not known. The germline V gene encodes CDR1 SGHRS and CDR2 YFSETQ. Trimming took 0 bases from V and 1 from J, leaving 11 bases between them. This CDR3 is 16 amino acids long.

This receptor was identified in a woman in her 30s with Graves' hyperthyroidism. The chain is built from TRBV5-1 and TRBJ2-4; D gene ambiguous. Sample: blood. CDR3 sequence (DNA): TGCGCCAGCAGCTTGGAAGGGTTGGGGGCCAAAAACATTCAGTACTTC. Amino acid sequence: CASSLEGLGAKNIQYF.